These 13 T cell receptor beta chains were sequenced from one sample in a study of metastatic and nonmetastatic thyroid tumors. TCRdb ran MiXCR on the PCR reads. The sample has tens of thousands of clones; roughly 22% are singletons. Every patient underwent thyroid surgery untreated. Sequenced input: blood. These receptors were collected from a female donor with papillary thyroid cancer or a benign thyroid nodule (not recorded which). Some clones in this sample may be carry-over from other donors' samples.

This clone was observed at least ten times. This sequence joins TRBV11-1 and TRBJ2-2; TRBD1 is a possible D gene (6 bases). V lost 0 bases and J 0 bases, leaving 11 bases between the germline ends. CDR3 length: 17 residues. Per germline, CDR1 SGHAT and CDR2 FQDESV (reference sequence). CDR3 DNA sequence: TGTGCCAGCAGCTTAGCGGGACAAATTGCGAACACCGGGGAGCTGTTTTTT. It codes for CASSLAGQIANTGELFF. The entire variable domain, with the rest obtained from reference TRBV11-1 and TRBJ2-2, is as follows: EAEVAQSPRYKITEKSQAVAFWCDPISGHATLYWYRQILGQGPELLVQFQDESVVDDSQLPKDRFSAERLKGVDSTLKIQPAELGDSAMYLCASSLAGQIANTGELFFGEGSRLTVL.

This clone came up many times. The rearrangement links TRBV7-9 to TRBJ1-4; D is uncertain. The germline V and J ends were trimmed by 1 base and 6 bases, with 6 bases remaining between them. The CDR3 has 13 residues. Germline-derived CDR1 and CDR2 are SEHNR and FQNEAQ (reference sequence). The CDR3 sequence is CASSLGPDEKLFF. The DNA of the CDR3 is TGTGCCAGCAGCTTAGGTCCGGATGAAAAACTGTTTTTT.

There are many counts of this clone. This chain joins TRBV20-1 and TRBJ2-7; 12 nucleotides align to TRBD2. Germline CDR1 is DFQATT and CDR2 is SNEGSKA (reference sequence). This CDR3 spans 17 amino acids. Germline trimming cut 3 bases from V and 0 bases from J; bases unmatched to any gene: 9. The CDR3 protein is CSARSLAGGMSSYEQYF. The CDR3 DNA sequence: TGCAGTGCTAGGTCTCTAGCGGGAGGGATGAGCTCCTACGAGCAGTACTTC.

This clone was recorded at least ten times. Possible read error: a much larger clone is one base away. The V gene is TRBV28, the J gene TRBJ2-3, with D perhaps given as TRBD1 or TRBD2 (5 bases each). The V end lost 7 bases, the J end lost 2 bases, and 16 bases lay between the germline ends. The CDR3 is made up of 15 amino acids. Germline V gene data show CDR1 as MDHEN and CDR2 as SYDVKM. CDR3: CASTPDGGNTDTQYF. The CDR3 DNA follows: TGTGCCAGCACCCCCGATGGGGGTAACACAGATACGCAGTATTTT.

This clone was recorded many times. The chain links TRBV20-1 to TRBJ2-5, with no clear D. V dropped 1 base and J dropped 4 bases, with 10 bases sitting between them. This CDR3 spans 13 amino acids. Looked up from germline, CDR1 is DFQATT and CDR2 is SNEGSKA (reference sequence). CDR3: CSARGPFGETQYF. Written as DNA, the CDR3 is TGCAGTGCTAGAGGACCATTTGGAGAGACCCAGTACTTC.

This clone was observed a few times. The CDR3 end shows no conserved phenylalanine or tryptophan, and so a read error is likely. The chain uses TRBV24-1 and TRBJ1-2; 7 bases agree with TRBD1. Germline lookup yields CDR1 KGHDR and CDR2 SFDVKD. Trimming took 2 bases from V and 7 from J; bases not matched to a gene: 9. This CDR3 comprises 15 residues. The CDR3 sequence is CATSDSPDRSAGYTL. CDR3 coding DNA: TGTGCCACCAGTGATTCCCCGGACAGGTCTGCTGGCTACACCCTC.

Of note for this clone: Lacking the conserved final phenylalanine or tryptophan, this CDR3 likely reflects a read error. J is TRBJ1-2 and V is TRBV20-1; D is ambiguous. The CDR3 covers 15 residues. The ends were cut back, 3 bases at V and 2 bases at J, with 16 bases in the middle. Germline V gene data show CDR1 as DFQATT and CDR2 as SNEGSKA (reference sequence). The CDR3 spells CSASDPVLGNYGYTS. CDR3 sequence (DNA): TGCAGTGCTAGCGATCCAGTGTTAGGGAACTATGGCTACACCTCC.

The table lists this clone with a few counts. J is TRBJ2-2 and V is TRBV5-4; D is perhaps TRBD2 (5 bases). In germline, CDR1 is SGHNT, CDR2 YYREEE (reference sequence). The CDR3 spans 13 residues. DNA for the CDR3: TGTGCACTCCAACGGGGGAACACCGGGGAGCTGTTTTTT. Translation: CALQRGNTGELFF.

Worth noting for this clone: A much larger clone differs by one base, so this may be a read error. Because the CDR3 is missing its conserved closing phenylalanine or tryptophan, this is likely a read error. In DNA, the CDR3 is TGTGCCAGCAGCGTAGGGGGACGGAACGAGCAGTACCTC. Translating it yields CASSVGGRNEQYL. The rearrangement uses TRBV9 and TRBJ2-7; D is possibly TRBD1 or TRBD2 (5 bases each). Germline loops: CDR1 SGDLS, CDR2 YYNGEE. V lost 0 bases to trimming and J lost 5 bases, with 9 bases between them. There are 13 residues in the CDR3.

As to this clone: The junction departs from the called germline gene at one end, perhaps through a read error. CDR3 DNA: TGCAGTGCTAGAGATCTACGGGTGTCCCCCTATGAGCAGTACTTC. It encodes CSARDLRVSPYEQYF. This chain links TRBV20-1 with TRBJ2-7; no definite D call. CDR3 size: 15 residues. The V gene's germline CDR1 is DFQATT and CDR2 SNEGSKA (reference sequence).

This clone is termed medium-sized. CDR3 sequence reads: CASSEYEQYF. Here the CDR3 DNA reads TGTGCCAGCAGTGAATACGAGCAGTACTTC. The chain joins TRBV2 to TRBJ2-7; D unclear. This CDR3 contains 10 residues. Germline CDR1 is SNHLY and CDR2 is FYNNEI. V was cut by 2 bases and J by 4 bases, with 0 bases left in between.

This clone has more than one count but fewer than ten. This chain's CDR3 is CASSQAGQGLGTEAFF. The CDR3 nucleotides are TGTGCCAGCAGCCAAGCAGGGCAGGGGCTAGGAACTGAAGCTTTCTTT. The genes are TRBV28 and TRBJ1-1, with D maybe TRBD1 (6 bases). V gave up 6 bases and J gave up 5 bases, with 22 bases separating them. Per germline, CDR1 MDHEN and CDR2 SYDVKM. The CDR3 sequence is 16 residues long.

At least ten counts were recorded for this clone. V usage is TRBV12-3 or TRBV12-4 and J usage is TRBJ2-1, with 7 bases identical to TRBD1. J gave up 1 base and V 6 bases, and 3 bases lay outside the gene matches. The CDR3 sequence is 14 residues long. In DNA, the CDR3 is TGTGCCAGCAGCGGGGACAGTTCCTACAATGAGCAGTTCTTC. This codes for CASSGDSSYNEQFF.